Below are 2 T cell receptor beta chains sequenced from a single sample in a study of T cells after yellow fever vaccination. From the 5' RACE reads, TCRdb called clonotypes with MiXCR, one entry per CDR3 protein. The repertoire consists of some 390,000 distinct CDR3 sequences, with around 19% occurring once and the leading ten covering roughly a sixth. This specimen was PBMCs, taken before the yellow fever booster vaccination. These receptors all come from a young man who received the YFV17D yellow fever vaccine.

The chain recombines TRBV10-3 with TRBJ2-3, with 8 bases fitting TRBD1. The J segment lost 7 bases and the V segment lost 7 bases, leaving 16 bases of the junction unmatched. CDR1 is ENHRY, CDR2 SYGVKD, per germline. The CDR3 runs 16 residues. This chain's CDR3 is CAIKGPGGDEVYTQYF. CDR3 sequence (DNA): TGTGCCATCAAAGGCCCAGGGGGCGATGAAGTTTATACGCAGTATTTT.

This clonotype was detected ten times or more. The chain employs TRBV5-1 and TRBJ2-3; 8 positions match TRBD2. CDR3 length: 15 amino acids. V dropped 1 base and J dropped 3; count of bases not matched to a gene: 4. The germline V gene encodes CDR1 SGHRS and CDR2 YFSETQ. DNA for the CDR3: TGCGCCAGCAGCTTGCCCAGCGGGGGTACAGATACGCAGTATTTT. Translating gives CASSLPSGGTDTQYF.